The clone carrying this T cell receptor (beta chain) was seen many times. Its matching antigen is unknown. Time point noted: pre-sensitization, week 0. Noted treatment: therapeutic diphenylcyclopropenone sensitization with weekly scalp DPC. The sample is drawn from a study of human T cells and chemical hapten exposure. Study-level results: There was a positive correlation between PT1 expanded TCR counts and patch test score.

One entry per CDR3 protein results from TCRdb running MiXCR on the RACE reads. The data show about 260,000 distinct CDR3 sequences, about 8.1% seen once. Per germline, CDR1 ENHRY and CDR2 SYGVKD. CDR3 length: 12 amino acids. The germline V and J ends were trimmed by 8 bases and 8 bases, with 13 bases remaining between them. The starting material was whole blood, obtained in connection with sensitization to the hapten diphenylcyclopropenone (DPC). This chain links TRBV10-3 with TRBJ1-3; maybe TRBD1 (5 bases). The sequence was collected from a woman aged 35 to 49 with alopecia areata. Some clones in this sample may be carry-over from other donors' samples. This CDR3 is CAIGPGRDTIYF. CDR3 nucleotides: TGTGCCATCGGCCCAGGGAGGGACACCATATATTTT.